Shown below are 16 T cell receptor beta chains from a single sample sequenced in a study of blood T cell repertoires in COVID-19. TCRdb's copy holds only in-frame clones and misses some; the assay was immunoSEQ multiplex PCR. Found here are about 300,000 clones, more than 85% of them singletons; the top ten hold over 2%. The specimen was peripheral blood. The receptors originated from a woman aged 25 to 39 with COVID-19, enrolled during active disease.

This chain uses TRBV19 with TRBJ1-1; 7 positions match TRBD1. CDR3 length: 14 amino acids. Germline V lookup: CDR1 LNHDA, CDR2 SQIVND (reference sequence). V dropped 4 bases and J dropped 0; count of bases not matched to a gene: 2. The CDR3 DNA reads TGTGCCAGTAGTAGGGGACAGTTGAACACTGAAGCTTTCTTT. Translation gives CASSRGQLNTEAFF. Drawing the rest from reference TRBV19 and TRBJ1-1, the complete variable domain is DGGITQSPKYLFRKEGQNVTLSCEQNLNHDAMYWYRQDPGQGLRLIYYSQIVNDFQKGDIAEGYSVSREKKESFPLTVTSAQKNPTAFYLCASSRGQLNTEAFFGQGTRLTVV.

CDR3 region: CASTRQGGGNQPQHF. The CDR3 DNA reads TGTGCCAGCACCCGACAGGGTGGGGGAAATCAGCCCCAGCATTTT. This chain joins TRBV6-5 and TRBJ1-5; 7 bases line up with TRBD1. Germline CDR1 and CDR2: MNHEY and SVGAGI. The CDR3 covers 15 residues. The trim removed 7 bases at V and 4 bases at J, leaving 10 bases unmatched.

In DNA, the CDR3 is TGCAGCGTTGAACCCCTAGCTCCCGGGGAGCTGTTTTTT. Its translation is CSVEPLAPGELFF. This chain uses TRBV29-1 with TRBJ2-2, with D possibly TRBD2 on 5 matching bases. Trimming took 2 bases from V and 6 from J, leaving 10 bases between them. CDR3 length equals 13 residues. Germline V gene data show CDR1 as SQVTM and CDR2 as ANQGSEA.

The rearrangement links TRBV28 to TRBJ1-1, with no clear D. Germline values: CDR1 MDHEN, CDR2 SYDVKM. Trimming left V 0 bases short and J 3 bases short, with 5 bases between. CDR3 length equals 13 residues. CDR3 in DNA: TGTGCCAGCAGTTTATGGGACTACACTGAAGCTTTCTTT. Protein sequence: CASSLWDYTEAFF.

The chain combines TRBV7-2 with TRBJ2-7, with D perhaps TRBD2 (6 bases). This CDR3 spans 13 amino acids. The germline V and J ends were trimmed by 5 bases and 0 bases, with 8 bases remaining between them. The germline gives CDR1 SGHTA, CDR2 FQGNSA. The CDR3 DNA is TGTGCCAGCAGCCGGGACTTCTCCTACGAGCAGTACTTC. Translation gives CASSRDFSYEQYF. Combining the CDR3 with reference TRBV7-2 and TRBJ2-7 gives the whole variable domain GAGVSQSPSNKVTEKGKDVELRCDPISGHTALYWYRQSLGQGLEFLIYFQGNSAPDKSGLPSDRFSAERTGGSVSTLTIQRTQQEDSAVYLCASSRDFSYEQYFGPGTRLTVT.

Here the CDR3 DNA reads TGCGCCAGCAGCTTTGGGACAGGGAATGAAAAACTGTTTTTT. Protein sequence: CASSFGTGNEKLFF. The chain employs TRBV5-1 and TRBJ1-4; 9 bases agree with TRBD1. Germline values: CDR1 SGHRS, CDR2 YFSETQ. The CDR3 runs to 14 residues. Trimming at V came to 2 bases and at J to 5 bases, leaving 1 base not matched to a gene.

This clone is a singleton in its sample. The chain uses TRBV10-3 and TRBJ2-1; D is uncertain. The CDR3 is 14 residues long. V lost 4 bases, J lost 4 bases, and 11 bases lay in between. Germline-derived CDR1 and CDR2 are ENHRY and SYGVKD. In nucleotides, the CDR3 is TGTGCCATCAGTGTTGACTCCGATTACAATGAGCAGTTCTTC. Translation gives CAISVDSDYNEQFF.

This chain uses TRBV28 with TRBJ2-7; TRBD1 matches at 7 bases. Germline CDR1 MDHEN, CDR2 SYDVKM. The CDR3 extends over 15 amino acids. After removal of 4 bases from V and 4 bases from J, the junction contained 10 bases not matched to a gene. CDR3 DNA: TGTGCCAGCAGTTCCCCGGGCAGGGGGATGTACGAGCAGTACTTC. It encodes CASSSPGRGMYEQYF.

V usage is TRBV24-1 and J usage is TRBJ2-1; the match to TRBD2 covers 7 bases. Germline assignment: CDR1 KGHDR and CDR2 SFDVKD. The J segment lost 9 bases and the V segment lost 5 bases, leaving 9 bases of the junction unmatched. The CDR3 contains 14 residues. The CDR3 DNA is TGTGCCACCAGTGGGGGAGGGAGTCGGGCTGAGCAGTTCTTC. Protein product: CATSGGGSRAEQFF.

The J gene is TRBJ2-1, the V gene TRBV7-9; D remains unclear. Germline assignment: CDR1 SEHNR and CDR2 FQNEAQ (reference sequence). The CDR3 spans 13 residues. V gave up 5 bases and J gave up 7 bases, with 12 bases separating them. The CDR3 DNA follows: TGTGCCAGCAGCCCCCCCTTAGTAAATGAGCAGTTCTTC. This gives the protein CASSPPLVNEQFF.

The V and J genes are TRBV9 and TRBJ2-7, with TRBD1 as a possible D gene (6 bases). V dropped 0 bases and J dropped 1 base, with 14 bases sitting between them. The CDR3 covers 16 residues. Germline V gene lookup returns CDR1 SGDLS and CDR2 YYNGEE. In DNA, the CDR3 is TGTGCCAGCAGCGTAGCTGGGGCGACAGGTTCCTACGAGCAGTACTTC. Amino acid sequence: CASSVAGATGSYEQYF. Full variable domain (remainder filled in from reference TRBV9 and TRBJ2-7): DSGVTQTPKHLITATGQRVTLRCSPRSGDLSVYWYQQSLDQGLQFLIQYYNGEERAKGNILERFSAQQFPDLHSELNLSSLELGDSALYFCASSVAGATGSYEQYFGPGTRLTVT.

The chain couples TRBV3-1 (or the pseudogene TRBV3-2) to TRBJ1-2; 7 bases agree with TRBD1. V lost 8 bases, J lost 2 bases, and 5 bases stayed unmatched. The CDR3 length is 13 residues. Per germline, CDR1 LGHDT and CDR2 YNNKEL (reference sequence). The DNA of the CDR3 is TGTGCCAGCGGGGGACAGTCAAACTATGGCTACACCTTC. It yields the protein CASGGQSNYGYTF.

Only a few counts were recorded for this clone. The J gene is TRBJ1-1, the V gene TRBV29-1, with a tentative D call TRBD1 (6 bases). CDR1 and CDR2 (germline): SQVTM, ANQGSEA. Trimming stripped 4 bases from V and 7 bases from J, with 10 bases between. The CDR3 length is 11 residues. This CDR3 is CSVVGQIEAFF. CDR3 nucleotide sequence: TGCAGCGTTGTCGGACAGATTGAAGCTTTCTTT.

The chain is built from TRBV28 and TRBJ1-5; TRBD1 might be the D (5 bases). From germline, CDR1 is MDHEN and CDR2 SYDVKM. This CDR3 region has 13 residues. V lost 5 bases and J lost 2, with 7 bases in between. The CDR3, as DNA: TGTGCCAGCAGTCGGACACGCAATCAGCCCCAGCATTTT. Amino acids: CASSRTRNQPQHF. Full variable domain (remainder filled in from reference TRBV28 and TRBJ1-5): DVKVTQSSRYLVKRTGEKVFLECVQDMDHENMFWYRQDPGLGLRLIYFSYDVKMKEKGDIPEGYSVSREKKERFSLILESASTNQTSMYLCASSRTRNQPQHFGDGTRLSIL.

This chain joins TRBV27 and TRBJ1-1, with 7 bases fitting TRBD1. The CDR3 covers 17 residues. With 5 bases clipped from V and 0 bases from J, the junction kept 12 bases outside the gene matches. Germline-derived CDR1 and CDR2 are MNHEY and SMNVEV (reference sequence). The CDR3 sequence is CASSPTLGDRLNTEAFF. In DNA, the CDR3 is TGTGCCAGCAGTCCCACATTAGGGGACAGATTGAACACTGAAGCTTTCTTT.

In its sample, this clone was seen once. The J gene is TRBJ1-1, the V gene TRBV5-1; 8 bases match TRBD1. V was pared by 4 bases and J by 7 bases, with 15 bases of the junction left unmatched. There are 16 residues in the CDR3. In germline, CDR1 is SGHRS, CDR2 YFSETQ. In nucleotides, the CDR3 is TGCGCCAGCAGCGCTGATAACAAACAGGGGGTCGGTGAAGCTTTCTTT. Amino acids: CASSADNKQGVGEAFF.